Listed here are 32 T cell receptor beta chains from one sample, sequenced in a study of vaccination effects on CD4 cells after COVID-19. Libraries were prepared by immunoSEQ multiplex PCR; TCRdb keeps only in-frame clonotypes and omits some of them. Of 20,000 to 25,000 clones in the sample, 68% were seen once. Antigen-specific CD4+ T cells were expanded (with viral peptide pools) by the ViraFEST assay ahead of sequencing. Isolating CD4+ T cells followed less than 12 days of culture. Negative nucleocapsid antibody tests before and after vaccination confirmed no previous SARS-CoV-2 infection. Their target antigens are unknown. The sample here was CD4+ T cells from PBMCs cultured with HCoV-NL63 spike peptides, taken before COVID-19 vaccination. The source of these receptors is a human donor who received a COVID-19 vaccine.

This clone was counted once. The chain is built from TRBV7-7 and TRBJ2-1, with TRBD2 matching over 9 bases. After removal of 1 base from V and 8 bases from J, the junction contained 9 bases not matched to a gene. CDR3 length equals 16 residues. Germline CDR1 SSHAT, CDR2 FNYEAQ (reference sequence). The CDR3 protein is CASSLGRGLASHEQFF. CDR3 bases: TGTGCCAGCAGCTTAGGGAGGGGACTAGCTTCCCATGAGCAGTTCTTC.

This clone appeared a few times. This sequence joins TRBV12-3 or TRBV12-4 and TRBJ1-6; possibly TRBD1 for D (6 bases). V was trimmed by 5 bases and J by 5 bases, leaving 7 bases between them. CDR3 length: 13 residues. The CDR3 sequence is CASSTGHNSPLHF. CDR3 bases: TGTGCCAGCAGTACAGGGCATAATTCACCCCTCCACTTT.

The table lists this clone with a count of one. The rearrangement uses TRBV20-1 and TRBJ2-6; D remains ambiguous. The V end was cut by 3 bases, the J end by 2 bases, with 8 bases between. The CDR3 consists of 14 residues. Germline V gives CDR1 DFQATT, CDR2 SNEGSKA (reference sequence). The CDR3 is CSASGRAGANVLTF. CDR3 coding DNA: TGCAGTGCTAGTGGTAGGGCTGGGGCCAACGTCCTGACTTTC.

This clone has a single count. The V gene is TRBV7-9, the J gene TRBJ1-3, with 7 nucleotides matching TRBD1. V dropped 4 bases and J dropped 3; count of bases not matched to a gene: 3. The CDR3 runs 14 residues. Germline CDR1 reads SEHNR; CDR2 reads FQNEAQ (reference sequence). CDR3 DNA sequence: TGTGCCAGCAGCTCAGGGACAGTTGGAAACACCATATATTTT. It codes for CASSSGTVGNTIYF.

This clone was found once. The rearrangement joins TRBV7-2 to TRBJ1-3; D is uncertain. Trimming took off 2 bases at V and 0 bases at J, with 11 bases between the two ends. This CDR3 is built from 16 residues. The germline gives CDR1 SGHTA, CDR2 FQGNSA. CDR3 sequence: CASSLSFRLSGNTIYF. The CDR3 DNA is TGTGCCAGCAGCTTATCATTCCGGCTCTCTGGAAACACCATATATTTT. Filled out from reference TRBV7-2 and TRBJ1-3, the complete variable domain reads GAGVSQSPSNKVTEKGKDVELRCDPISGHTALYWYRQSLGQGLEFLIYFQGNSAPDKSGLPSDRFSAERTGGSVSTLTIQRTQQEDSAVYLCASSLSFRLSGNTIYFGEGSWLTVV.

A single count supports this clone. The genes are TRBV10-2 and TRBJ1-4, with 7 positions matching TRBD1. Trimming at V came to 3 bases and at J to 8 bases, leaving 9 bases not matched to a gene. CDR3 length: 15 residues. Germline V CDR1 and CDR2: WSHSY, SAAADI. The CDR3 reads CASSDRQGEREKLFF. The CDR3 nucleotides read TGCGCCAGCAGTGATCGTCAGGGGGAGAGAGAAAAACTGTTTTTT.

The chain couples TRBV18 to TRBJ1-2; D possibly corresponds to TRBD1 (6 bases). V lost 3 bases and J 4 bases, leaving 18 bases between the germline ends. The CDR3 spans 16 residues. Germline loops: CDR1 KGHSH, CDR2 LQKENI. The CDR3 DNA reads as TGTGCCAGCTCACCGAGACAGGCCGGACCCCTCTATGGCTACACCTTC. Residues: CASSPRQAGPLYGYTF.

The chain carries TRBV5-1 and TRBJ2-4; a weak D match, TRBD2 (5 bases). Per germline, CDR1 SGHRS and CDR2 YFSETQ. The CDR3 runs 12 residues. V gave up 2 bases and J gave up 6 bases, with 6 bases separating them. The CDR3 spells CASSLEGNIQYF. As DNA, the CDR3 is TGCGCCAGCAGCTTAGAGGGAAACATTCAGTACTTC. The whole variable domain, filled in from reference TRBV5-1 and TRBJ2-4, reads KAGVTQTPRYLIKTRGQQVTLSCSPISGHRSVSWYQQTPGQGLQFLFEYFSETQRNKGNFPGRFSGRQFSNSRSEMNVSTLELGDSALYLCASSLEGNIQYFGAGTRLSVL.

This clone was counted between two and nine times. The chain combines TRBV5-1 with TRBJ2-3; no clear D gene. CDR1 SGHRS and CDR2 YFSETQ come from the germline V gene. The V gene lost 1 base and the J gene lost 0 bases, with 9 bases spanning the gap. The CDR3 length is 15 residues. This CDR3 is CASSLQRSSTDTQYF. CDR3 sequence (DNA): TGCGCCAGCAGCTTGCAGAGATCTAGCACAGATACGCAGTATTTT.

This sequence joins TRBV7-6 and TRBJ2-1; D call uncertain. CDR1 is SGHVS and CDR2 is FNYEAQ in the germline V gene. The CDR3 runs to 14 residues. V lost 0 bases and J 4 bases, leaving 7 bases between the germline ends. The CDR3 bases are TGTGCCAGCAGCTTAGCGCAGATGTACAATGAGCAGTTCTTC. Its translation is CASSLAQMYNEQFF.

The rearrangement uses TRBV3-1 (or the pseudogene TRBV3-2) and TRBJ2-2; D remains ambiguous. V was cut by 0 bases and J by 5 bases, with 10 bases left in between. Germline V lookup: CDR1 LGHDT, CDR2 YNNKEL (reference sequence). This CDR3 contains 15 residues. CDR3: CASSQEVALTGELFF. The CDR3 DNA is TGTGCCAGCAGCCAAGAGGTTGCGCTAACCGGGGAGCTGTTTTTT.

This chain uses TRBV18 with TRBJ2-3; perhaps TRBD2 as D (5 bases). This CDR3 spans 16 amino acids. With 4 bases removed from V and 3 bases from J, the gap between germline ends came to 17 bases. Germline V gives CDR1 KGHSH, CDR2 LQKENI. CDR3 nucleotide sequence: TGTGCCAGCTCACGTCTAGCCTTAGAGGCAACAGATACGCAGTATTTT. It codes for CASSRLALEATDTQYF.

The gene calls are TRBV11-2 and TRBJ2-3; the match to TRBD2 covers 7 bases. With 5 bases clipped from V and 2 bases from J, the junction kept 7 bases outside the gene matches. The CDR3 sequence is 15 residues long. Germline V CDR1 and CDR2: SGHAT, FQNNGV. The CDR3 sequence: CASSLGLGVTDTQYF. In nucleotides, the CDR3 is TGTGCCAGCAGCCTTGGACTAGGAGTCACAGATACGCAGTATTTT.

The chain employs TRBV19 and TRBJ1-4; unclear D gene. The CDR3 sequence is 15 residues long. V gave up 1 base and J gave up 1 base, with 7 bases separating them. The germline gives CDR1 LNHDA, CDR2 SQIVND (reference sequence). The CDR3 loop reads CASSIGRRTNEKLFF. The CDR3 region has the DNA TGTGCCAGTAGTATAGGTCGAAGAACTAATGAAAAACTGTTTTTT. The full variable domain, its missing parts supplied by reference TRBV19 and TRBJ1-4, is DGGITQSPKYLFRKEGQNVTLSCEQNLNHDAMYWYRQDPGQGLRLIYYSQIVNDFQKGDIAEGYSVSREKKESFPLTVTSAQKNPTAFYLCASSIGRRTNEKLFFGSGTQLSVL.

In its sample, this clone was seen a few times. This chain joins TRBV19 and TRBJ1-2, with TRBD1 matching over 8 bases. CDR3 length: 16 amino acids. The germline gives CDR1 LNHDA, CDR2 SQIVND (reference sequence). V lost 1 base and J lost 6; bases outside the gene matches: 10. The CDR3 is CASSIGAGGVVDGYTF. The CDR3 DNA sequence: TGTGCCAGTAGTATAGGTGCAGGGGGCGTCGTGGATGGCTACACCTTC.

The genes are TRBV6-5 and TRBJ2-2; D tentatively reads TRBD1 or TRBD2 (6 bases each). The CDR3 has 12 amino acids. Trimming pared 6 bases from V and 6 bases from J, leaving 8 bases between. Germline V gives CDR1 MNHEY, CDR2 SVGAGI. As DNA, the CDR3 is TGTGCCAGCAGAGGGGGGTCCGGGGAGCTGTTTTTT. This translates into CASRGGSGELFF.

The sample holds a few counts of this clone. CDR3 sequence: CASSFGGSAQPQHF. The CDR3 nucleotides are TGTGCCAGCAGCTTTGGCGGATCGGCTCAGCCCCAGCATTTT. This chain links TRBV5-4 with TRBJ1-5; no firm D call. The CDR3 sequence is 14 residues long. In germline, CDR1 is SGHNT, CDR2 YYREEE (reference sequence). V was clipped by 2 bases and J by 6 bases, with 12 bases between them.

The chain recombines TRBV10-1 with TRBJ1-2; D perhaps matches TRBD1 (5 bases). CDR1 and CDR2 from the germline V gene are WNHNN and SYGVQD (reference sequence). The CDR3 runs to 13 residues. Trimming left V 3 bases short and J 10 bases short, with 15 bases between. CDR3 nucleotides: TGCGCCAGCAGTGACGGGCAGGGCCGATACTACACCTTC. Translated, it gives CASSDGQGRYYTF.

This chain joins TRBV5-1 and TRBJ2-2, with D maybe TRBD1 (6 bases). V was cut by 0 bases and J by 3 bases, with 9 bases left in between. This CDR3 contains 15 residues. CDR1 is SGHRS, CDR2 YFSETQ, per germline. CDR3 in amino acids: CASSLVGQDTGELFF. CDR3 in DNA: TGCGCCAGCAGCTTGGTGGGACAAGACACCGGGGAGCTGTTTTTT. The complete variable domain, with remaining parts taken from reference TRBV5-1 and TRBJ2-2, reads KAGVTQTPRYLIKTRGQQVTLSCSPISGHRSVSWYQQTPGQGLQFLFEYFSETQRNKGNFPGRFSGRQFSNSRSEMNVSTLELGDSALYLCASSLVGQDTGELFFGEGSRLTVL.

Written as DNA, the CDR3 is TGTGCCAGCAGGTCTGTTGGGACAGGGTATGAAAAACTGTTTTTT. Its protein product is CASRSVGTGYEKLFF. This chain joins TRBV6-5 and TRBJ1-4, with 9 bases lining up with TRBD1. Germline values: CDR1 MNHEY, CDR2 SVGAGI. CDR3 length: 15 residues. Losses at the gene ends were 6 bases for V and 6 bases for J; bases not matched to a gene: 8.

The V call is TRBV5-1, the J call TRBJ2-1; 9 positions agree with TRBD2. The CDR3 spans 15 residues. V lost 0 bases to trimming and J lost 7 bases; unmatched junction nucleotides: 5. From germline, CDR1 is SGHRS and CDR2 YFSETQ. The CDR3 spells CASSLVASGMNEQFF. CDR3 in DNA: TGCGCCAGCAGCTTGGTCGCTAGCGGGATGAATGAGCAGTTCTTC.

This clone was seen a few times. The gene calls are TRBV4-1 and TRBJ1-6; D remains ambiguous. CDR1 MGHRA and CDR2 YSYEKL come from the germline V gene. The CDR3 is 18 residues long. Trimming left V 0 bases short and J 5 bases short, with 17 bases between. The DNA of the CDR3 is TGCGCCAGCAGCCAAGAGTTTGGAACGACGATGGATAATTCACCCCTCCACTTT. This gives the protein CASSQEFGTTMDNSPLHF.

V and J are TRBV19 and TRBJ1-4; no reliable D call. V was pared by 1 base and J by 8 bases, with 11 bases between. CDR3 length: 14 residues. Germline V gives CDR1 LNHDA, CDR2 SQIVND (reference sequence). The CDR3 loop is CASSIVGGREKLFF. Here the CDR3 DNA reads TGTGCCAGTAGTATAGTCGGAGGGAGAGAAAAACTGTTTTTT.

The chain has TRBV5-1 and TRBJ2-7; perhaps TRBD2 as D (6 bases). Germline CDR1 SGHRS, CDR2 YFSETQ. Trimming pared 4 bases from V and 6 bases from J, leaving 14 bases between. This CDR3 is built from 13 residues. The CDR3 DNA reads as TGCGCCAGCAGCCCCGGGAGCTCTGGCGAGCAGTACTTC. Translated: CASSPGSSGEQYF.

The chain has TRBV6-5 and TRBJ1-1; 9 positions match TRBD1. This CDR3 has 14 amino acids. Per germline, CDR1 MNHEY and CDR2 SVGAGI. With V trimmed by 0 bases and J by 6 bases, 2 bases remained unmatched. CDR3: CASSYSDRGAEAFF. The CDR3 DNA is TGTGCCAGCAGTTACTCGGACAGGGGAGCTGAAGCTTTCTTT.

This clone was detected only a few times. The chain recombines TRBV7-2 with TRBJ2-5; D gene ambiguous. Germline loops: CDR1 SGHTA, CDR2 FQGNSA. The CDR3 covers 12 residues. Trimming removed 8 bases from V and 8 bases from J, with 15 bases in between. The CDR3 loop is CASSSLKVTQYF. The CDR3, as DNA: TGTGCCAGCTCCTCCCTGAAAGTAACCCAGTACTTC.

This rearrangement joins TRBV7-8 to TRBJ1-2; possibly TRBD1 for D (5 bases). The CDR3 runs 14 residues. From germline, CDR1 is SGHVS and CDR2 FQNEAQ. Trimming shortened V by 5 bases and J by 4 bases, and 14 bases separated the two germline ends. CDR3 sequence reads: CASSREAGVYGYTF. CDR3 DNA sequence: TGTGCCAGCAGCCGCGAAGCGGGGGTCTATGGCTACACCTTC. Combining the CDR3 with reference TRBV7-8 and TRBJ1-2 gives the whole variable domain GAGVSQSPRYKVAKRGQDVALRCDPISGHVSLFWYQQALGQGPEFLTYFQNEAQLDKSGLPSDRFFAERPEGSVSTLKIQRTQQEDSAVYLCASSREAGVYGYTFGSGTRLTVV.

This rearrangement joins TRBV7-7 to TRBJ2-1, with 12 bases lining up with TRBD1. This CDR3 has 15 residues. V dropped 5 bases and J dropped 6; count of bases not matched to a gene: 5. Germline V gene sequence: CDR1 SSHAT, CDR2 FNYEAQ (reference sequence). Written as DNA, the CDR3 is TGTGCCAGCAGCCCCTCGGGACAGGGGGCCAATGAGCAGTTCTTC. Protein: CASSPSGQGANEQFF.

V and J are TRBV12-5 and TRBJ1-1; D is possibly TRBD1 (5 bases). CDR1 and CDR2 from the germline V gene are LGHNT and FRNRAP. There are 14 residues in the CDR3. Trimming cost V 6 bases and J 3 bases, with 14 bases left between them. The CDR3, as DNA: TGTGCTAGTGGGTCGGGACTTCCCCACACTGAAGCTTTCTTT. This sequence encodes CASGSGLPHTEAFF.

The V and J genes are TRBV6-2 or TRBV6-3 and TRBJ1-3, with D perhaps TRBD1 (5 bases). Germline CDR1 is MNHEY and CDR2 is SVGEGT. V lost 6 bases, J lost 8 bases, and 20 bases lay in between. The CDR3 length is 15 residues. DNA for the CDR3: TGTGCCAGCAGACCTCAGGGTACCTTCGGACACACCATATATTTT. It is translated as CASRPQGTFGHTIYF.

This clone was detected only a few times. This chain connects TRBV5-1 to TRBJ1-1, with a tentative D call TRBD1 (5 bases). The CDR3 consists of 11 residues. The germline gives CDR1 SGHRS, CDR2 YFSETQ. V was trimmed by 5 bases and J by 5 bases, leaving 7 bases between them. The CDR3 is CASRGETEAFF. DNA of the CDR3: TGCGCCAGCAGAGGGGAAACTGAAGCTTTCTTT.

The gene calls are TRBV27 and TRBJ2-3, with D perhaps matching TRBD1 (5 bases). V was shortened by 4 bases and J by 2 bases, with 10 bases between the two germline ends. Germline lookup yields CDR1 MNHEY and CDR2 SMNVEV (reference sequence). The CDR3 covers 14 residues. CDR3 nucleotides: TGTGCCAGCAGTTGGGGCCCCCACACAGATACGCAGTATTTT. Its protein is CASSWGPHTDTQYF.